This passage covers 30 T cell receptor beta chains from one sample sequenced in a study of somatic mutations in cytotoxic T cells in rheumatoid arthritis. Produced via immunoSEQ multiplex PCR; TCRdb's table is partial and in-frame only. In the table there are over 20,000 clones, 82% of which are singletons. The sequenced sample was CD8+ T cells sorted from blood. These receptors all stem from a man aged 45-60 years in good health.

The chain is built from TRBV30 and TRBJ2-7; D tentatively reads TRBD1 or TRBD2 (5 bases each). The length of the CDR3 is 14 residues. The V end lost 4 bases, the J end lost 3 bases, and 16 bases lay between the germline ends. CDR1 and CDR2 from the germline V gene are GTSNPN and SVGIG (reference sequence). This chain's CDR3 is CAWTGTEDFYEQYF. CDR3 nucleotides: TGTGCCTGGACCGGGACGGAGGACTTCTACGAGCAGTACTTC.

The J gene is TRBJ1-2, the V gene TRBV6-1, with 9 bases aligning to TRBD1. The CDR3 is 15 residues long. Trimming took 2 bases from V and 1 from J; bases not matched to a gene: 2. Germline values: CDR1 MNHNS, CDR2 SASEGT. The CDR3 reads CASSERDRVNYGYTF. CDR3 nucleotide sequence: TGTGCCAGCAGTGAAAGGGACAGGGTTAACTATGGCTACACCTTC.

V gene TRBV27 combines with J gene TRBJ2-2; TRBD2 agrees at 14 bases. Germline V CDR1 and CDR2: MNHEY, SMNVEV (reference sequence). Trimming took 2 bases from V and 6 from J; bases not matched to a gene: 5. There are 17 residues in the CDR3. For the CDR3, the DNA is TGTGCCAGCAGTTTACCCGGGACTAGCGGGAGAGCCGGGGAGCTGTTTTTT. As protein: CASSLPGTSGRAGELFF.

The V and J genes are TRBV5-8 and TRBJ1-1; D is unclear. There are 11 residues in the CDR3. Germline V gene data show CDR1 as SGHTS and CDR2 as YDEGEE. V gave up 2 bases and J gave up 5 bases, with 4 bases separating them. For the CDR3, the DNA is TGTGCCAGCAGCTTCGGGACTGAAGCTTTCTTT. It specifies CASSFGTEAFF.

The gene calls are TRBV2 and TRBJ2-5; 7 nucleotides match TRBD1. CDR1 SNHLY and CDR2 FYNNEI come from the germline V gene. The CDR3 has 14 amino acids. Trimming took 3 bases from V and 5 from J; bases not matched to a gene: 6. Written as DNA, the CDR3 is TGTGCCAGCAGTGATATAGGGGGCACCGAGACCCAGTACTTC. Encoded protein: CASSDIGGTETQYF. The variable domain in full, with the rest retrieved from reference TRBV2 and TRBJ2-5, is EPEVTQTPSHQVTQMGQEVILRCVPISNHLYFYWYRQILGQKVEFLVSFYNNEISEKSEIFDDQFSVERPDGSNFTLKIRSTKLEDSAMYFCASSDIGGTETQYFGPGTRLLVL.

The chain is built from TRBV27 and TRBJ2-2, with 13 bases lining up with TRBD2. The CDR3 totals 18 residues. The V gene end was trimmed by 5 bases and the J gene end by 4 bases; junction bases not matched to a gene: 10. From germline, CDR1 is MNHEY and CDR2 SMNVEV (reference sequence). The CDR3 here is CASSPRTSGSWFTGELFF. In nucleotides, the CDR3 is TGTGCCAGCAGTCCTCGGACTAGCGGGAGTTGGTTCACCGGGGAGCTGTTTTTT.

The rearrangement links TRBV27 to TRBJ1-1; unclear D gene. The length of the CDR3 is 17 residues. Trimming took off 6 bases at V and 0 bases at J, with 20 bases between the two ends. Germline V gene lookup returns CDR1 MNHEY and CDR2 SMNVEV (reference sequence). CDR3: CASSLTGWFDVNTEAFF. DNA for the CDR3: TGTGCCAGCAGCCTTACGGGATGGTTCGACGTGAACACTGAAGCTTTCTTT.

The chain couples TRBV4-1 to TRBJ2-7; 15 nucleotides agree with TRBD2. After removal of 3 bases from V and 6 bases from J, the junction contained 6 bases not matched to a gene. The germline gives CDR1 MGHRA, CDR2 YSYEKL. The CDR3 loop spans 16 amino acids. CDR3 bases: TGCGCCAGCAGCCACGGGGGACTAGCGGGAGGTGGCGAGCAGTACTTC. Protein: CASSHGGLAGGGEQYF.

This clone was recorded only once. The V gene is TRBV7-6, the J gene TRBJ2-5; 7 bases line up with TRBD2. The CDR3 is made up of 15 amino acids. Unmatched junction bases numbered 6, after V lost 0 bases and J lost 5 bases. The germline V gene has CDR1 SGHVS and CDR2 FNYEAQ. The CDR3: CASSLAALGGETQYF. The CDR3 DNA reads as TGTGCCAGCAGCTTAGCTGCATTGGGGGGGGAGACCCAGTACTTC.

The chain employs TRBV5-4 and TRBJ1-2; D remains unclear. The V and J ends lost 2 bases and 0 bases respectively, with 8 bases between them. The CDR3 has 14 residues. The germline V gene encodes CDR1 SGHNT and CDR2 YYREEE (reference sequence). The CDR3, as DNA: TGTGCCAGCAGCTTATACCGAGCTAACTATGGCTACACCTTC. This sequence encodes CASSLYRANYGYTF.

The chain has TRBV5-4 and TRBJ2-2, with 15 bases identical to TRBD2. From germline, CDR1 is SGHNT and CDR2 YYREEE (reference sequence). J was trimmed by 6 bases and V by 4 bases; bases with no gene match: 7. The CDR3 loop spans 17 amino acids. The CDR3 bases are TGTGCCAGCAGCCCCGGACTAGCGGGAGGGCCCTCCGGGGAGCTGTTTTTT. Amino acids: CASSPGLAGGPSGELFF.

CDR3 DNA: TGTGCCAGCAGTCCGGACCTGTATGGCTACACCTTC. Protein sequence: CASSPDLYGYTF. The rearrangement uses TRBV7-9 and TRBJ1-2; no clear D. The germline V and J ends were trimmed by 6 bases and 5 bases, with 10 bases remaining between them. This CDR3 contains 12 residues. Per germline, CDR1 SEHNR and CDR2 FQNEAQ (reference sequence).

The chain is built from TRBV7-9 and TRBJ1-1; D not resolved. The ends were cut back, 8 bases at V and 0 bases at J, with 16 bases in the middle. This CDR3 contains 15 residues. Germline V lookup: CDR1 SEHNR, CDR2 FQNEAQ (reference sequence). The CDR3 coding sequence is TGTGCCAGCCCCCGGGAGGAGACTTTGAACACTGAAGCTTTCTTT. It is translated as CASPREETLNTEAFF.

The rearrangement links TRBV7-8 to TRBJ2-1, with 12 positions matching TRBD2. Germline assignment: CDR1 SGHVS and CDR2 FQNEAQ. J was trimmed by 8 bases and V by 4 bases; bases with no gene match: 3. The CDR3 loop spans 14 amino acids. The DNA for the CDR3 is TGTGCCAGCAGCTGGACTAGCGGGAAAGATGAGCAGTTCTTC. It encodes CASSWTSGKDEQFF.

The chain recombines TRBV19 with TRBJ1-5; TRBD1 agrees at 11 bases. This CDR3 is 16 amino acids long. V was clipped by 11 bases and J by 0 bases; unmatched bases: 9. From germline, CDR1 is LNHDA and CDR2 SQIVND (reference sequence). The DNA of the CDR3 is TGTGCCGTGGGGGGGACAGGGGGGTATAGCAATCAGCCCCAGCATTTT. Its protein product is CAVGGTGGYSNQPQHF.

This clone was observed once. V and J are TRBV4-1 and TRBJ2-7, with a weak D call TRBD2 (6 bases). Deletions cut 5 bases from V and 2 bases from J, with 19 bases between. Germline lookup yields CDR1 MGHRA and CDR2 YSYEKL. The CDR3 has 16 amino acids. DNA of the CDR3: TGCGCCAGCAGCTCCCCGGAGGGCCGCGGGGCCTACGAGCAGTACTTC. This codes for CASSSPEGRGAYEQYF.

This clone was recorded only once. This chain uses TRBV27 with TRBJ1-2; the D gene is possibly TRBD1 (6 bases). V was shortened by 6 bases and J by 7 bases, with 18 bases between the two germline ends. The CDR3 is 14 residues long. CDR1 and CDR2 (germline): MNHEY, SMNVEV (reference sequence). The CDR3 spells CASRPGQSGVGYTF. The CDR3 DNA reads TGTGCCAGCAGACCCGGACAGTCGGGGGTTGGCTACACCTTC.

This clone appeared a single time. V gene TRBV9 combines with J gene TRBJ2-5; D remains ambiguous. CDR1 is SGDLS, CDR2 YYNGEE, per germline. The CDR3 totals 14 residues. With 0 bases removed from V and 0 bases from J, the gap between germline ends came to 6 bases. CDR3 sequence: CASSVGAHQETQYF. Here the CDR3 DNA reads TGTGCCAGCAGCGTAGGTGCCCACCAAGAGACCCAGTACTTC.

Only a few counts were recorded for this clone. The chain couples TRBV7-9 to TRBJ2-7, with D possibly being TRBD2 (6 bases). V was shortened by 4 bases and J by 0 bases, with 19 bases between the two germline ends. The CDR3 spans 17 residues. CDR1 and CDR2 (germline): SEHNR, FQNEAQ (reference sequence). The CDR3 spells CASSSRGGSGHSYEQYF. CDR3 sequence (DNA): TGTGCCAGCAGCTCCAGAGGTGGTAGCGGCCACTCCTACGAGCAGTACTTC.

V gene TRBV2 combines with J gene TRBJ1-1; D uncertain. The CDR3 consists of 15 residues. V lost 6 bases, J lost 1 base, and 15 bases lay in between. The germline gives CDR1 SNHLY, CDR2 FYNNEI. Here the CDR3 DNA reads TGTGCCAGCAGGGTTACCAGGACGGGGAACACTGAAGCTTTCTTT. Encoded protein: CASRVTRTGNTEAFF.

J is TRBJ2-1 and V is TRBV2; TRBD2 agrees at 13 bases. This CDR3 has 17 amino acids. Germline loops: CDR1 SNHLY, CDR2 FYNNEI. The V segment lost 4 bases and the J segment 3 bases; nucleotides outside the gene matches: 6. The CDR3 region has the DNA TGTGCCAGCAGTGTTTGGACTAGCGGGAGTATCTACAATGAGCAGTTCTTC. Residues: CASSVWTSGSIYNEQFF. The complete variable domain, with remaining parts taken from reference TRBV2 and TRBJ2-1, reads EPEVTQTPSHQVTQMGQEVILRCVPISNHLYFYWYRQILGQKVEFLVSFYNNEISEKSEIFDDQFSVERPDGSNFTLKIRSTKLEDSAMYFCASSVWTSGSIYNEQFFGPGTRLTVL.

This clone was counted only a few times. The rearrangement uses TRBV7-9 and TRBJ2-5; 8 positions agree with TRBD1. The CDR3 covers 14 residues. CDR1 and CDR2 from the germline V gene are SEHNR and FQNEAQ (reference sequence). The V and J ends lost 5 bases and 5 bases, in that order; junction bases with no gene match: 7. CDR3 region: CASSPDRGWETQYF. The CDR3 DNA is TGTGCCAGCAGCCCCGACAGGGGTTGGGAGACCCAGTACTTC.

The chain links TRBV29-1 to TRBJ2-1; 9 bases match TRBD2. The germline V gene encodes CDR1 SQVTM and CDR2 ANQGSEA. Trimming cost V 3 bases and J 3 bases; bases outside gene matches: 21. The CDR3 is 20 amino acids. CDR3 DNA sequence: TGCAGCGTTGATAACTTTGGGCTAGCGGGGCCGGATCCAAACTACAATGAGCAGTTCTTC. Its protein is CSVDNFGLAGPDPNYNEQFF.

The V gene is TRBV7-2, the J gene TRBJ2-1, with a weak D call TRBD2 (6 bases). Trimming cost V 1 base and J 4 bases, with 17 bases left between them. CDR1 and CDR2 from the germline V gene are SGHTA and FQGNSA. The CDR3 is 17 amino acids. CDR3 in DNA: TGTGCCAGCAGCTTAGGTAGCGGCCGCCCCCCGTACAATGAGCAGTTCTTC. Protein sequence: CASSLGSGRPPYNEQFF.

The genes are TRBV27 and TRBJ2-7, with 9 bases that match TRBD1. Per germline, CDR1 MNHEY and CDR2 SMNVEV (reference sequence). The trim removed 7 bases at V and 2 bases at J, leaving 6 bases unmatched. The CDR3 totals 14 residues. The CDR3 bases are TGTGCCAGCAAGATTTGGACAGGGGCCTACGAGCAGTACTTC. It specifies CASKIWTGAYEQYF.

Only one count was recorded for this clone. This chain connects TRBV28 to TRBJ2-3; D remains unclear. Trimming cost V 0 bases and J 4 bases, with 2 bases left between them. Germline-derived CDR1 and CDR2 are MDHEN and SYDVKM. CDR3 length: 12 residues. CDR3 DNA sequence: TGTGCCAGCAGTTTATGGGCAGATACGCAGTATTTT. It yields the protein CASSLWADTQYF.

The chain employs TRBV11-3 and TRBJ2-4; the D is unclear. The CDR3 consists of 13 residues. Looked up from germline, CDR1 is SGHNT and CDR2 is YENEEA. The ends were cut back, 5 bases at V and 0 bases at J, with 5 bases in the middle. The CDR3 DNA sequence: TGTGCCAGCAGCCCGCTAGCCAAAAACATTCAGTACTTC. Translated, it gives CASSPLAKNIQYF.

V gene TRBV7-9 combines with J gene TRBJ2-1, with D possibly TRBD2 on 6 matching bases. This CDR3 contains 14 residues. V gave up 1 base and J gave up 4 bases, with 8 bases separating them. Germline CDR1 reads SEHNR; CDR2 reads FQNEAQ (reference sequence). The chain's CDR3 is CASSLGGGYNEQFF. The CDR3 nucleotides read TGTGCCAGCAGCTTAGGGGGAGGTTACAATGAGCAGTTCTTC.

This clone has just one count. The chain recombines TRBV30 with TRBJ2-7; 7 bases fit TRBD1. Trimming cost V 4 bases and J 7 bases; bases outside gene matches: 10. This CDR3 spans 13 amino acids. The germline V gene has CDR1 GTSNPN and CDR2 SVGIG (reference sequence). CDR3 bases: TGTGCCTGGAAGGGGGCCTGGGCTCAAGAGCAGTACTTC. Amino acid sequence: CAWKGAWAQEQYF.

The chain employs TRBV6-1 and TRBJ2-1, with D unresolved. Per the germline V gene, CDR1 is MNHNS and CDR2 is SASEGT. The CDR3 runs to 16 residues. V was shortened by 1 base and J by 2 bases, with 12 bases between the two germline ends. The CDR3 DNA is TGTGCCAGCAGTGAAGAAGAAGTCGGGCCCTACAATGAGCAGTTCTTC. As protein: CASSEEEVGPYNEQFF.